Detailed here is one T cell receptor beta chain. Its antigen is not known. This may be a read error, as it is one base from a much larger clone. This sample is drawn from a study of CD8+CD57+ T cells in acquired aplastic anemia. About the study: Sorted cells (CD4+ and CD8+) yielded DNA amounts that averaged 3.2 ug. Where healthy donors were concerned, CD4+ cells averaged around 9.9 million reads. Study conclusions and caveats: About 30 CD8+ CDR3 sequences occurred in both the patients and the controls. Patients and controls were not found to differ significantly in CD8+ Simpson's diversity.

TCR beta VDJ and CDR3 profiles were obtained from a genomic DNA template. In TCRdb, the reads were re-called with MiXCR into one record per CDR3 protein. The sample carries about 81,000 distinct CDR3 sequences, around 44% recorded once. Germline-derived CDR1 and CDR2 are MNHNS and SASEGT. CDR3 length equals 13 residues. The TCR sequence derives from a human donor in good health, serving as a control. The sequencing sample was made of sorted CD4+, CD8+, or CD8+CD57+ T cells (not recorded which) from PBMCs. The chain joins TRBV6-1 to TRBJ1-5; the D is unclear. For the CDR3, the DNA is TGTGCCAGCTCATCGGCTAGCTATCAGCCCCAGCATTTT. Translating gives CASSSASYQPQHF.